This T cell receptor (beta chain) stems from a study of memory CD4+ T cells and cytomegalovirus serostatus. Germline V gives CDR1 MRHNA, CDR2 SNTAGT. CDR3 length: 15 residues. Between the trimmed V and J ends, which lost 2 bases and 3 bases, there was a span of 12 bases. A word on this clone: Its specificity is not known.

The sort gate was single viable CD3+CD4+CD8-CD45RO+ cells for memory CD4+ T cells. Serum IgG to CMV pp150, pp28, p38 and p52 defined serostatus. Broader study findings: Suggested: most of the CMV-linked TCR signature lies in CD4+ memory cells. Each of approximately 63 CMV-associated TCRbeta sequences occurred in one to five individuals.

Study processing details: After removing out-of-frame reads, around 2,000,000 distinct TCRbeta sequences remained. TCRdb's copy holds only in-frame clones and misses some; the assay was immunoSEQ multiplex PCR. V, J and clone size reflect that table, while D and trimming were determined from the DNA. The table lists approximately 41,000 clones, 76% of them singletons. Sequences were obtained from memory CD4+ T cells from blood. This receptor was taken from an adult in good health and CMV-seronegative. V usage is TRBV6-4 and J usage is TRBJ2-3; no firm D call. In DNA, the CDR3 is TGTGCCAGCAGTGACGGTACTTGGCCAACAGATACGCAGTATTTT. It specifies CASSDGTWPTDTQYF.